Listed here are 5 T cell receptor beta chains from one sample, sequenced in a study of Ad26.COV2.S vaccination and SARS-CoV-2 variants. Libraries were prepared by immunoSEQ multiplex PCR; TCRdb keeps only in-frame clonotypes and omits some of them. The sample yields about 350,000 clones, roughly 85% seen once. Noted treatment: roughly 18 received Ad26.COV2.S at low or high dose, single or two shots; about 5 received placebo; per-sample allocation not given. All samples were drawn on day 63, counting from the first vaccine or placebo injection. Sequenced material: peripheral blood, taken in a trial of Ad26.COV2.S vaccine versus placebo. The receptors come from a person between 18 and 65 years old who received the Ad26.COV2.S COVID-19 vaccine or a placebo.

The J gene is TRBJ2-7, the V gene TRBV9; 12 bases agree with TRBD1. Trimming at V came to 0 bases and at J to 4 bases, leaving 8 bases not matched to a gene. This CDR3 is built from 17 residues. Germline CDR1 and CDR2: SGDLS and YYNGEE. CDR3 in DNA: TGTGCCAGCAGCGTAGGAGGAACGGGACAGGGGGCTTACGAGCAGTACTTC. Protein sequence: CASSVGGTGQGAYEQYF.

The rearrangement joins TRBV30 to TRBJ1-4, with 8 nucleotides matching TRBD1. V lost 5 bases and J lost 8; bases outside the gene matches: 7. This CDR3 has 13 residues. Germline loops: CDR1 GTSNPN, CDR2 SVGIG (reference sequence). The CDR3: CAWGTGGHEKLFF. The DNA for the CDR3 is TGTGCCTGGGGGACAGGTGGCCACGAAAAACTGTTTTTT.

This chain joins TRBV11-2 and TRBJ2-5, with 7 bases matching TRBD2. Germline CDR1 SGHAT, CDR2 FQNNGV. The CDR3 loop spans 14 amino acids. The trim removed 1 base at V and 4 bases at J, leaving 3 bases unmatched. CDR3: CASSLAGGAETQYF. DNA for the CDR3: TGTGCCAGCAGCTTAGCGGGAGGCGCAGAGACCCAGTACTTC.

This sequence joins TRBV9 and TRBJ2-7; 9 bases match TRBD2. This CDR3 is 16 amino acids long. CDR1 is SGDLS, CDR2 YYNGEE, per germline. Trimming at V came to 3 bases and at J to 5 bases, leaving 12 bases not matched to a gene. CDR3 residues: CASSATAGGPSDEQYF. The DNA of the CDR3 is TGTGCCAGCAGCGCTACCGCGGGAGGGCCTTCCGACGAGCAGTACTTC.

V is TRBV14 and J is TRBJ1-1; D is uncertain. V was shortened by 5 bases and J by 9 bases, with 10 bases between the two germline ends. CDR3 length: 11 residues. The V gene's germline CDR1 is SGHDN and CDR2 FVKESK. Written as DNA, the CDR3 is TGTGCCAGCAGCGCTCGGGGTAAAGCTTTCTTT. This codes for CASSARGKAFF.